The 3 T cell receptor beta chains in this list originate from one sample, sequenced in a study of T cells in Graves' hyperthyroidism and ophthalmopathy. Researchers amplified the TCR beta CDR3 regions from RNA transcripts. An initial round of RT-PCR targeting the TCR CDR3 relied on the HTBI primer set. From the multiplex PCR reads, TCRdb called clonotypes with MiXCR, one entry per CDR3 protein. The sample includes hundreds of thousands of distinct CDR3 sequences, 14% of them seen just once. Sequenced: blood. These receptors were taken from a woman aged 18-29 years with Graves' hyperthyroidism.

This rearrangement joins TRBV7-9 to TRBJ1-4; 10 bases are a match to TRBD1. The CDR3 length is 15 residues. Germline CDR1 SEHNR, CDR2 FQNEAQ (reference sequence). With V trimmed by 4 bases and J by 4 bases, 3 bases remained unmatched. The CDR3 loop reads CASSSGTGVNEKLFF. CDR3 in DNA: TGTGCCAGCAGCTCGGGGACAGGGGTTAATGAAAAACTGTTTTTT.

This chain joins TRBV5-1 and TRBJ1-3, with D unresolved. Trimming removed 0 bases from V and 3 bases from J, with 13 bases in between. The CDR3 is made up of 16 amino acids. Germline-derived CDR1 and CDR2 are SGHRS and YFSETQ. CDR3 protein: CASSLDSGKGGNTIYF. The CDR3 DNA is TGCGCCAGCAGCTTGGACTCGGGGAAAGGTGGAAACACCATATATTTT.

This chain connects TRBV6-9 to TRBJ2-5, with TRBD2 matching over 16 bases. This CDR3 has 20 amino acids. Germline CDR1 is MNHGY and CDR2 is SVAAGI. The trim removed 4 bases at V and 5 bases at J, leaving 16 bases unmatched. CDR3 bases: TGTGCCAGCAGTTGGGGACTGCCGGGACTAGCGGGAGGGGACGAGGAGACCCAGTACTTC. Protein sequence: CASSWGLPGLAGGDEETQYF.